Here is one TCR beta chain with its context. There is no known antigen for this receptor. A read error may account for a junction end that differs from germline. These data originate in a study of shared clonotypes between healthy human individuals (dated by TCRdb to 2018 to 2020). General notes on the study: Three men and two women, aged 18 to 49 years, made up the cohort. For each donor, three plates each were used for CD4 naive and CD4 memory, two plates were used for CD8 naive, and one plate was used for CD8 memory. To estimate repertoire size and how much clonotypes are shared between individuals, the study performed deep sequencing of blood TCR repertoires from five healthy adults. Different laboratories and diverse techniques were used to prepare libraries and sequence TCR repertoires, to increase sequencing depth and limit assay-specific biases. Leukapheresis yielded between about 0.85 and 10 billion PBMCs per donor. On the study overall, not on this receptor specifically: Compared with non-shared clonotypes, clonotypes shared by all four sorted-subset donors had higher generation probabilities. Estimated clonotype richness was generally larger for naive than for memory subsets. Based on pairwise subsampling, the degree of clonotype sharing among donors was expected to be affected by sequencing depth. The genetic and exposure-history diversity represented was limited by the small number of donors. Even with the large sequencing depth, rarefaction of the sorted-subset datasets indicated that sequencing was incomplete. Sampling was limited to blood, and TCR repertoires in tissue likely differ from TCR repertoires in blood. Roughly 5% of naive CD4, 3.5% of naive CD8, roughly 2.4% of memory CD4, and approximately 0.4% of memory CD8 clonotypes were shared across a few donors.

CDR1 and CDR2, per the germline V gene, are SGDLS and YYNGEE. From its cysteine to its phenylalanine, the CDR3 spans 16 amino acids. The DNA shown is the 48-base CDR3, in frame from base 1. Using the deep immunoSEQ assay, TCR CDR3 regions were amplified from genomic DNA by multiplex PCR. Extracted genomic DNA from each cell subset was spread evenly across all wells of several immunoSEQ 96-well plates, with each plate serving as a replicate. Each replicate PCR for sorted subsets received about 0.2 ug genomic DNA, equal to tens of thousands of T cell genomes. Purified libraries were quantified with a Qubit 3.0 fluorometer, sized on a Bioanalyzer 2100, and re-quantified with the KAPA Library Quantification kit. Every immunoSEQ 96-well plate was sequenced on a dedicated single-read 150-cycle Illumina NextSeq 550 flow cell. As for how the authors treated the data: Because only junctional sequences without quality scores were contained in the immunoSEQ output, filtering matching that applied to full-length reads could not be performed. Sequences were annotated with PyIR, a Python wrapper for IgBLAST v1.9, using IMGT germline references to assign V/J genes and CDR3. Reads with weak V/J assignments (E-value above 1e-6), missing CDR3, stop codons, out-of-frame junctions, or ambiguous translated residues were removed. V3J clonotypes were defined as sequences sharing an identical inferred V gene, J gene, and CDR3 amino acid sequence. To compute the percentage overlap between repertoires, the number of shared unique clonotypes was divided by the size of the smaller repertoire. Richness of each repertoire was evaluated using RTK rarefaction, the Chao1 estimator, and Recon v2.1 estimates of unobserved clonotypes. For all TCRbeta clonotypes obtained by the gDNA method from a few donors, generation probabilities were computed with OLGA. Sourced from immuneACCESS, this table was stored by TCRdb with only in-frame sequences that have V and J called. A share of the clones is absent; for the studies checked, an unresolved V gene accounts for under half, and the remainder has no known explanation. The DNA gave D and trimming, while V, J and clone size come from that table. This sample holds around 2,100,000 clones; about 95% were observed only once. The top ten constitute less than 1.5% of the sample.

CD8 naive samples consisted of CD45RO-negative cells that were positively selected for CCR7, yielding a CD45RA+CCR7+ population without TemRA cells. The donors were healthy, HIV-negative adults with no recently reported acute infections or vaccinations. Every donor was a Caucasian adult living in Nashville, Tennessee, USA. After blood collection by leukapheresis, PBMCs were isolated using Ficoll-Histopaque density gradient centrifugation and then cryopreserved in the vapor phase of liquid nitrogen. Analytical flow cytometry was used to check the purity and quantity of each magnetically sorted T cell population. Each sorted fraction had its genomic DNA isolated and then quantified by UV absorbance on a Nanodrop 2000c.

The chain joins TRBV9 to TRBJ2-1; the D gene is perhaps TRBD1, on 6 matching bases. This receptor was identified in a man younger than 30 in good health. Material for sequencing was naive CD8+ T cells sorted from blood. The intended sense of this specimen's cell subset or site label: CD45RA+CCR7+. CDR3 reads: CASSVGAWGRSDEQFF. The sequenced DNA: TGTGCCAGTAGCGTAGGAGCGTGGGGGCGCTCGGACGAGCAGTTCTTC.